This T cell receptor (beta chain) is from a study of neoadjuvant anti-PD-1 for oral cavity cancer. TCRdb's copy holds only in-frame clones and misses some; the assay was immunoSEQ multiplex PCR. This table holds 10,000 to 15,000 clones, roughly 70% found once. The CDR3 loop spans 14 amino acids. Germline V gene data show CDR1 as MDHEN and CDR2 as SYDVKM. With 6 bases removed from V and 5 bases from J, the gap between germline ends came to 16 bases. Stated time point: after neoadjuvant nivolumab, at surgical resection. The sequenced sample was PBMCs, obtained after nivolumab (anti-PD-1) treatment. This receptor was taken from a person aged 35-79 years with oral cavity squamous cell carcinoma. V is TRBV28 and J is TRBJ1-2; unclear D gene. CDR3 sequence (DNA): TGTGCCAGCAGCGTGGGCCCAGGAGGATATGGCTACACCTTC. Amino acids: CASSVGPGGYGYTF.